These 29 T cell receptor beta chains originate from one sample sequenced in a study of control samples from healthy donors and cancer patients. Assay used: immunoSEQ multiplex PCR; TCRdb lists only in-frame clones, some missing. Of around 63,000 clones in the sample, more than 70% were seen once. Source material: PBMCs. These receptors were obtained from a woman between 50 and 59 years old with head and neck cancer.

This clone was detected only a few times. The chain is built from TRBV5-1 and TRBJ2-2; 8 bases are shared with TRBD1. J gave up 7 bases and V 4 bases, and 12 bases lay outside the gene matches. Germline V gene lookup returns CDR1 SGHRS and CDR2 YFSETQ. CDR3 length: 16 amino acids. In nucleotides, the CDR3 is TGCGCCAGCAGCGGACGTAGGACAGGGTTAGACGGGGAGCTGTTTTTT. Protein sequence: CASSGRRTGLDGELFF.

The rearrangement uses TRBV6-2 or TRBV6-3 and TRBJ1-2; no definite D call. This CDR3 has 15 residues. Trimming cost V 4 bases and J 7 bases, with 19 bases left between them. Germline V CDR1 and CDR2: MNHEY, SVGEGT. The CDR3 region has the DNA TGTGCCAGCAGTTGCCATGACGGAGGTTGTTTTGGCTACACCTTC. Its protein is CASSCHDGGCFGYTF.

This clone was observed a single time. The chain couples TRBV5-5 to TRBJ1-2; 9 nucleotides agree with TRBD1. Trimming removed 3 bases from V and 2 bases from J; junction bases left unmatched: 2. Germline values: CDR1 SGHKS, CDR2 YYEKEE (reference sequence). CDR3 length equals 14 residues. CDR3 DNA: TGTGCCAGCAGCTCCGGGACAGGGAACTATGGCTACACCTTC. It translates to CASSSGTGNYGYTF.

The chain carries TRBV30 and TRBJ1-1; 7 bases agree with TRBD1. Germline CDR1 and CDR2: GTSNPN and SVGIG (reference sequence). Unmatched junction bases numbered 3, after V lost 4 bases and J lost 7 bases. This CDR3 has 11 amino acids. In DNA, the CDR3 is TGTGCCTGGAAGGCAGGGGGTGAAGCTTTCTTT. Translating it yields CAWKAGGEAFF. The whole variable domain, filled in from reference TRBV30 and TRBJ1-1, reads SQTIHQWPATLVQPVGSPLSLECTVEGTSNPNLYWYRQAAGRGLQLLFYSVGIGQISSEVPQNLSASRPQDRQFILSSKKLLLSDSGFYLCAWKAGGEAFFGQGTRLTVV.

This chain joins TRBV19 and TRBJ1-2; 8 bases map to TRBD1. V lost 2 bases and J lost 4; bases outside the gene matches: 12. Germline V gene data show CDR1 as LNHDA and CDR2 as SQIVND (reference sequence). This CDR3 region has 17 residues. This CDR3 reads CASSISRTGRSAYGYTF. The CDR3 DNA follows: TGTGCCAGTAGTATATCTAGGACAGGGAGGTCTGCCTATGGCTACACCTTC.

This rearrangement joins TRBV19 to TRBJ2-1, with D perhaps being TRBD1 or TRBD2 (5 bases each). From germline, CDR1 is LNHDA and CDR2 SQIVND (reference sequence). V dropped 4 bases and J dropped 5 bases, with 18 bases sitting between them. This CDR3 contains 16 residues. The CDR3 loop reads CASSTDRNDYNNEQFF. CDR3 nucleotides: TGTGCCAGTAGTACTGACAGAAACGACTACAACAATGAGCAGTTCTTC.

This clone appeared a few times. The chain is built from TRBV9 and TRBJ2-2; D is possibly TRBD2 (6 bases). Germline CDR1 SGDLS, CDR2 YYNGEE. Trimming removed 0 bases from V and 2 bases from J, with 20 bases in between. The CDR3 has 19 residues. The CDR3 reads CASSVVGSARGGNTGELFF. CDR3 nucleotide sequence: TGTGCCAGCAGCGTAGTAGGGAGCGCTCGGGGAGGTAACACCGGGGAGCTGTTTTTT.

The chain couples TRBV19 to TRBJ2-7; 9 bases agree with TRBD1. V shed 6 bases and J 6 bases; nucleotides not matched to a gene: 9. Germline lookup yields CDR1 LNHDA and CDR2 SQIVND (reference sequence). This CDR3 spans 14 amino acids. CDR3 region: CASRTGTGFGEQYF. In DNA form, the CDR3 reads TGTGCCAGTAGAACCGGGACAGGGTTTGGCGAGCAGTACTTC.

The gene calls are TRBV27 and TRBJ1-1; 7 bases line up with TRBD1. This CDR3 is built from 15 residues. CDR1 is MNHEY and CDR2 is SMNVEV in the germline V gene (reference sequence). V lost 2 bases, J lost 0 bases, and 3 bases stayed unmatched. CDR3 nucleotides: TGTGCCAGCAGTTTAGGTGGGACAGTGAACACTGAAGCTTTCTTT. This encodes CASSLGGTVNTEAFF.

This chain uses TRBV19 with TRBJ2-2; D not resolved. CDR3 size: 13 residues. The germline V and J ends were trimmed by 6 bases and 6 bases, with 11 bases remaining between them. Per the germline V gene, CDR1 is LNHDA and CDR2 is SQIVND (reference sequence). The CDR3 loop reads CASSDPSAGELFF. The CDR3 nucleotides are TGTGCCAGTAGCGACCCCAGTGCCGGGGAGCTGTTTTTT.

The rearrangement uses TRBV2 and TRBJ2-7; 8 nucleotides agree with TRBD2. V gave up 1 base and J gave up 3 bases; unmatched junction bases: 8. The germline V gene encodes CDR1 SNHLY and CDR2 FYNNEI. The CDR3 loop spans 16 amino acids. The CDR3 loop reads CASSEGASGPLYEQYF. Written as DNA, the CDR3 is TGTGCCAGCAGTGAAGGCGCTAGCGGGCCCCTCTACGAGCAGTACTTC.

The chain recombines TRBV10-3 with TRBJ1-3; D is undetermined. With 4 bases removed from V and 1 base from J, the gap between germline ends came to 8 bases. This CDR3 is 14 amino acids long. CDR1 is ENHRY and CDR2 is SYGVKD in the germline V gene. Here the CDR3 DNA reads TGTGCCATCAGTGGACTGGATTCTGGAAACACCATATATTTT. Amino acids: CAISGLDSGNTIYF.

The chain combines TRBV28 with TRBJ2-7; 9 nucleotides line up with TRBD1. This CDR3 contains 15 residues. Germline trimming cut 4 bases from V and 3 bases from J; bases unmatched to any gene: 7. Germline V gene data show CDR1 as MDHEN and CDR2 as SYDVKM. The CDR3 region has the DNA TGTGCCAGCAGTTCCCTAACGACAGGGGGCTACGAGCAGTACTTC. Amino acid sequence: CASSSLTTGGYEQYF. The complete variable domain, with remaining parts taken from reference TRBV28 and TRBJ2-7, reads DVKVTQSSRYLVKRTGEKVFLECVQDMDHENMFWYRQDPGLGLRLIYFSYDVKMKEKGDIPEGYSVSREKKERFSLILESASTNQTSMYLCASSSLTTGGYEQYFGPGTRLTVT.

The chain is built from TRBV7-2 and TRBJ1-1; unclear D gene. Germline CDR1 is SGHTA and CDR2 is FQGNSA. Trimming stripped 1 base from V and 3 bases from J, with 6 bases between. There are 13 residues in the CDR3. The CDR3, as DNA: TGTGCCAGCAGCTTAGGGATAGACACTGAAGCTTTCTTT. Translated, it gives CASSLGIDTEAFF.

The chain joins TRBV11-2 to TRBJ1-1; D remains ambiguous. V was clipped by 1 base and J by 0 bases, with 3 bases between them. Germline values: CDR1 SGHAT, CDR2 FQNNGV. CDR3 size: 13 residues. As DNA, the CDR3 is TGTGCCAGCAGCTTAGTAGTGAACACTGAAGCTTTCTTT. Residues: CASSLVVNTEAFF.

The rearrangement links TRBV5-1 to TRBJ1-4; D perhaps matches TRBD1 (6 bases). CDR1 is SGHRS, CDR2 YFSETQ, per germline. Trimming took off 0 bases at V and 6 bases at J, with 15 bases between the two ends. The CDR3 is 16 residues long. In nucleotides, the CDR3 is TGCGCCAGCAGCTTGGGCTTCAGGGGCCCAGATGAAAAACTGTTTTTT. This gives the protein CASSLGFRGPDEKLFF.

The chain combines TRBV10-3 with TRBJ2-7; tentative D call: TRBD2 (5 bases). The CDR3 consists of 13 residues. Germline loops: CDR1 ENHRY, CDR2 SYGVKD. V shed 0 bases and J shed 5 bases, with 8 bases lying between them. This CDR3 is CAISESSGNEQYF. The CDR3 DNA sequence: TGTGCCATCAGTGAGTCATCCGGGAACGAGCAGTACTTC.

The genes are TRBV2 and TRBJ1-2, with TRBD1 identical over 7 bases. Per the germline V gene, CDR1 is SNHLY and CDR2 is FYNNEI. The V segment lost 3 bases and the J segment 2 bases; nucleotides outside the gene matches: 3. There are 14 residues in the CDR3. CDR3 in amino acids: CASSEPGQNYGYTF. The CDR3 DNA is TGTGCCAGCAGTGAGCCGGGACAGAACTATGGCTACACCTTC.

This rearrangement joins TRBV7-9 to TRBJ2-3; tentative D call: TRBD1 (6 bases). Germline CDR1 reads SEHNR; CDR2 reads FQNEAQ (reference sequence). The CDR3 is 14 amino acids. Trimming pared 5 bases from V and 0 bases from J, leaving 9 bases between. For the CDR3, the DNA is TGTGCCAGCAGCCTGGACAGAAGCACAGATACGCAGTATTTT. It translates to CASSLDRSTDTQYF.

The chain combines TRBV7-8 with TRBJ2-7, with 7 bases lining up with TRBD2. Germline V gene sequence: CDR1 SGHVS, CDR2 FQNEAQ. This CDR3 region has 15 residues. The ends lost 1 base at V and 3 bases at J; junction bases unmatched: 6. Written as DNA, the CDR3 is TGTGCCAGCAGCTTAGGTGGGGGGGGAAGCTACGAGCAGTACTTC. This encodes CASSLGGGGSYEQYF.

With regard to this clone: The same CDR3 can be traced to other DNA sequences in this sample. This chain joins TRBV7-9 and TRBJ2-5; no firm D call. CDR3 length: 12 amino acids. Germline V CDR1 and CDR2: SEHNR, FQNEAQ (reference sequence). Trimming stripped 5 bases from V and 1 base from J, with 5 bases between. The DNA for the CDR3 is TGTGCCAGCAGCCCCCTCCAAGAGACCCAGTACTTC. Its protein product is CASSPLQETQYF.

The chain combines TRBV2 with TRBJ2-6; a weak D match, TRBD1 (6 bases). Trimming pared 6 bases from V and 1 base from J, leaving 13 bases between. There are 16 residues in the CDR3. CDR1 and CDR2 (germline): SNHLY, FYNNEI. CDR3 DNA sequence: TGTGCCAGCAGGTATCGGGACATATCTGGGGCCAACGTCCTGACTTTC. Protein sequence: CASRYRDISGANVLTF.

V and J are TRBV27 and TRBJ2-3; 8 bases fit TRBD2. The germline V gene has CDR1 MNHEY and CDR2 SMNVEV (reference sequence). With V trimmed by 11 bases and J by 1 base, 11 bases remained unmatched. The length of the CDR3 is 15 residues. Here the CDR3 reads CAAGGAGGGTDTQYF. The CDR3 DNA reads TGTGCCGCGGGGGGTGCGGGGGGAGGCACAGATACGCAGTATTTT.

CDR3 protein: CASTSQDRRMNSPLHF. DNA for the CDR3: TGTGCCAGCACCTCCCAGGATCGGAGGATGAATTCACCCCTCCACTTT. The J gene is TRBJ1-6, the V gene TRBV2; D remains unclear. The CDR3 sequence is 16 residues long. Germline V lookup: CDR1 SNHLY, CDR2 FYNNEI. Trimming left V 7 bases short and J 7 bases short, with 20 bases between. Combining the CDR3 with reference TRBV2 and TRBJ1-6 gives the whole variable domain EPEVTQTPSHQVTQMGQEVILRCVPISNHLYFYWYRQILGQKVEFLVSFYNNEISEKSEIFDDQFSVERPDGSNFTLKIRSTKLEDSAMYFCASTSQDRRMNSPLHFGNGTRLTVT.

The chain combines TRBV19 with TRBJ1-4; D ambiguous. Trimming shortened V by 6 bases and J by 0 bases, and 5 bases separated the two germline ends. Germline-derived CDR1 and CDR2 are LNHDA and SQIVND (reference sequence). This CDR3 contains 13 residues. The CDR3 coding sequence is TGTGCCAGTAGCTTCTCAACTAATGAAAAACTGTTTTTT. It yields the protein CASSFSTNEKLFF. The variable domain in full, completed from reference TRBV19 and TRBJ1-4, reads DGGITQSPKYLFRKEGQNVTLSCEQNLNHDAMYWYRQDPGQGLRLIYYSQIVNDFQKGDIAEGYSVSREKKESFPLTVTSAQKNPTAFYLCASSFSTNEKLFFGSGTQLSVL.

The chain uses TRBV19 and TRBJ1-1; the match to TRBD1 covers 10 bases. CDR1 is LNHDA and CDR2 is SQIVND in the germline V gene (reference sequence). The CDR3 is 16 amino acids. The V segment lost 1 base and the J segment 5 bases; nucleotides outside the gene matches: 7. DNA for the CDR3: TGTGCCAGTAGTATAGCCGCCGGGACAGGGGAGACTGAAGCTTTCTTT. Protein sequence: CASSIAAGTGETEAFF. Filled out from reference TRBV19 and TRBJ1-1, the complete variable domain reads DGGITQSPKYLFRKEGQNVTLSCEQNLNHDAMYWYRQDPGQGLRLIYYSQIVNDFQKGDIAEGYSVSREKKESFPLTVTSAQKNPTAFYLCASSIAAGTGETEAFFGQGTRLTVV.

The V gene is TRBV7-2, the J gene TRBJ2-7; TRBD1 matches at 8 bases. The germline gives CDR1 SGHTA, CDR2 FQGNSA. The CDR3 runs to 15 residues. The ends lost 1 base at V and 3 bases at J; junction bases unmatched: 5. The CDR3 here is CASSLGSDRVYEQYF. The CDR3 nucleotides read TGTGCCAGCAGCTTAGGGTCGGACAGGGTCTACGAGCAGTACTTC.

This clone was counted between two and nine times. The J gene is TRBJ1-6, the V gene TRBV7-2, with 8 bases fitting TRBD1. Trimming at V came to 5 bases and at J to 7 bases, leaving 7 bases not matched to a gene. The germline gives CDR1 SGHTA, CDR2 FQGNSA. The CDR3 spans 15 residues. The DNA for the CDR3 is TGTGCCAGCAGCCCACCGACAGGGGTAAATTCACCCCTCCACTTT. It encodes CASSPPTGVNSPLHF.

The chain links TRBV5-6 to TRBJ1-5; D is unclear. The CDR3 has 17 residues. Germline loops: CDR1 SGHDT, CDR2 YYEEEE. V gave up 5 bases and J gave up 2 bases, with 20 bases separating them. CDR3 protein: CASSVGQVSSRNQPQHF. CDR3 coding DNA: TGTGCCAGCAGTGTGGGTCAGGTCTCCAGTCGCAATCAGCCCCAGCATTTT. Based on the CDR3 plus reference TRBV5-6 and TRBJ1-5, the full variable domain is DAGVTQSPTHLIKTRGQQVTLRCSPKSGHDTVSWYQQALGQGPQFIFQYYEEEERQRGNFPDRFSGHQFPNYSSELNVNALLLGDSALYLCASSVGQVSSRNQPQHFGDGTRLSIL.